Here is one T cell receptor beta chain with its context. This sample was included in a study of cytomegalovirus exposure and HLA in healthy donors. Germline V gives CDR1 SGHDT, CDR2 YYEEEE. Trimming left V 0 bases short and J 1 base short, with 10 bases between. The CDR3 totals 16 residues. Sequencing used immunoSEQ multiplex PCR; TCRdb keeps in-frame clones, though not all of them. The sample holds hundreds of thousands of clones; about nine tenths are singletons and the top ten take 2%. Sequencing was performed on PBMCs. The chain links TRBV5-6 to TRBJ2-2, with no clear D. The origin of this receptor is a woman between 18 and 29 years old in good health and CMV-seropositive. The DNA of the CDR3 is TGTGCCAGCAGCTTGGATGGCTTTGGGAACACCGGGGAGCTGTTTTTT. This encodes CASSLDGFGNTGELFF.